The 29 T cell receptor beta chains reported below all come from one sample, sequenced in a study of shared clonotypes between healthy human individuals. Profiled with immunoSEQ multiplex PCR; TCRdb holds only in-frame clones, not every one. The sample has some 530,000 clones; around 73% are singletons. Sequencing used PBMCs. These receptors were collected from a woman aged 40 to 50 in good health. Some clones in this sample may be carry-over from other donors' samples.

The chain has TRBV7-2 and TRBJ2-2; D is unclear. There are 13 residues in the CDR3. V lost 9 bases to trimming and J lost 5 bases, with 13 bases between them. CDR1 and CDR2 (germline): SGHTA, FQGNSA. The CDR3 sequence is CASSYLRTGELFF. In nucleotides, the CDR3 is TGTGCCAGTTCCTACCTGAGGACCGGGGAGCTGTTTTTT.

CDR3 DNA sequence: TGTGCCAGCAGCCCCTTGGGGGGTAGCGGGGGTGAGCAGTTCTTC. Protein product: CASSPLGGSGGEQFF. This chain joins TRBV7-7 and TRBJ2-1; 9 nucleotides line up with TRBD2. V trimming: 5 bases; J trimming: 9 bases; junction bases outside the gene matches: 11. The CDR3 extends over 15 amino acids. CDR1 is SSHAT and CDR2 is FNYEAQ in the germline V gene (reference sequence).

Ten or more counts support this clone. The rearrangement links TRBV5-1 to TRBJ2-1; TRBD2 might be the D (5 bases). In germline, CDR1 is SGHRS, CDR2 YFSETQ. Trimming stripped 1 base from V and 6 bases from J, with 14 bases between. This CDR3 has 15 residues. The CDR3 nucleotides read TGCGCCAGCAGCTTGCTACCCACTAGTGGCAATGAGCAGTTCTTC. It specifies CASSLLPTSGNEQFF. Based on the CDR3 plus reference TRBV5-1 and TRBJ2-1, the full variable domain is KAGVTQTPRYLIKTRGQQVTLSCSPISGHRSVSWYQQTPGQGLQFLFEYFSETQRNKGNFPGRFSGRQFSNSRSEMNVSTLELGDSALYLCASSLLPTSGNEQFFGPGTRLTVL.

The gene calls are TRBV28 and TRBJ2-5, with D possibly being TRBD1 (6 bases). The J call is uncertain, as TRBJ2-7 better fits the DNA end. Germline CDR1 is MDHEN and CDR2 is SYDVKM. This CDR3 spans 12 amino acids. The DNA for the CDR3 is TGTGCCAGCAGGTCACAGGGAATCGAGCAGTACTTC. As protein: CASRSQGIEQYF.

V and J are TRBV6-6 and TRBJ1-4; 7 bases map to TRBD1. The germline V gene encodes CDR1 MNHNY and CDR2 SVGAGI (reference sequence). J lost 2 bases, V lost 6 bases, and 6 bases had no gene match. The CDR3 spans 15 residues. Written as DNA, the CDR3 is TGTGCCAGCAGCTACGGGGACAGCACTAATGAAAAACTGTTTTTT. It yields the protein CASSYGDSTNEKLFF.

As to this clone: The identical CDR3 is also encoded by other nucleotide sequences in the sample. The V call is TRBV7-2, the J call TRBJ1-5; D remains unclear. The V and J ends lost 0 bases and 3 bases respectively, with 0 bases between them. CDR3 length: 12 amino acids. Germline loops: CDR1 SGHTA, CDR2 FQGNSA. CDR3 loop: CASSLANQPQHF. Written as DNA, the CDR3 is TGTGCCAGCAGCTTAGCCAATCAGCCCCAGCATTTT.

This chain links TRBV2 with TRBJ2-1, with TRBD2 identical over 9 bases. Germline CDR1 and CDR2: SNHLY and FYNNEI. The V segment lost 10 bases and the J segment 5 bases; nucleotides outside the gene matches: 12. The CDR3 is 15 amino acids. This CDR3 is CATLMREGLNNEQFF. The CDR3 DNA follows: TGTGCCACCCTGATGCGGGAGGGCCTGAACAATGAGCAGTTCTTC.

V usage is TRBV7-9 and J usage is TRBJ2-2; TRBD1 matches 12 bases. V trimming: 4 bases; J trimming: 7 bases; junction bases outside the gene matches: 7. CDR1 is SEHNR, CDR2 FQNEAQ, per germline (reference sequence). The CDR3 contains 16 residues. The CDR3 nucleotides are TGTGCCAGCAGCTCCCCGGGACAGGGGGCGGTCGGGGAGCTGTTTTTT. This sequence encodes CASSSPGQGAVGELFF.

V is TRBV28 and J is TRBJ2-3; a weak D match, TRBD1 (5 bases). Trimming cost V 6 bases and J 0 bases, with 13 bases left between them. The V gene's germline CDR1 is MDHEN and CDR2 SYDVKM. This CDR3 contains 15 residues. The CDR3: CASRELTASTDTQYF. The DNA for the CDR3 is TGTGCCAGCAGAGAACTGACAGCTAGCACAGATACGCAGTATTTT.

The table lists this clone with a few counts. This chain links TRBV28 with TRBJ2-1; TRBD2 matches 10 bases. The germline CDR1 and CDR2 sequences are MDHEN and SYDVKM. J gave up 6 bases and V 5 bases, and 7 bases lay outside the gene matches. The CDR3 spans 15 residues. The CDR3, as DNA: TGTGCCAGCAGTCCGCGGACTAGCGGAGGCAATGAGCAGTTCTTC. This sequence encodes CASSPRTSGGNEQFF. Together with reference TRBV28 and TRBJ2-1, the CDR3 gives the full variable domain: DVKVTQSSRYLVKRTGEKVFLECVQDMDHENMFWYRQDPGLGLRLIYFSYDVKMKEKGDIPEGYSVSREKKERFSLILESASTNQTSMYLCASSPRTSGGNEQFFGPGTRLTVL.

The rearrangement uses TRBV7-2 and TRBJ1-1; 8 bases agree with TRBD1. Trimming cost V 4 bases and J 4 bases; bases outside gene matches: 8. The CDR3 length is 15 residues. The V gene's germline CDR1 is SGHTA and CDR2 FQGNSA. The DNA for the CDR3 is TGTGCCAGCAGCTCCCGGACAGGGCTTTCCACTGAAGCTTTCTTT. It codes for CASSSRTGLSTEAFF.

V usage is TRBV28 and J usage is TRBJ2-6, with a possible D match to TRBD1 (6 bases). V lost 3 bases to trimming and J lost 4 bases, with 16 bases between them. This CDR3 spans 17 amino acids. The germline V gene has CDR1 MDHEN and CDR2 SYDVKM. The CDR3 coding sequence is TGTGCCAGCAGTTTTTCAGCAGGGGCCGCGGGGGCCAACGTCCTGACTTTC. This gives the protein CASSFSAGAAGANVLTF.

V gene TRBV7-8 combines with J gene TRBJ2-1, with D unresolved. This CDR3 is 13 amino acids long. Germline CDR1 and CDR2: SGHVS and FQNEAQ. Trimming cost V 1 base and J 5 bases, with 6 bases left between them. CDR3: CASSLDRDNEQFF. The CDR3 DNA follows: TGTGCCAGCAGCTTAGATCGGGACAATGAGCAGTTCTTC.

V and J are TRBV11-2 and TRBJ2-7, with D maybe TRBD1 (6 bases). The CDR3 is 14 residues long. Trimming removed 0 bases at V and 2 bases at J, with 8 bases between. Germline lookup yields CDR1 SGHAT and CDR2 FQNNGV. DNA of the CDR3: TGTGCCAGCAGCTTAGACAGGGGTCCCTACGAGCAGTACTTC. This gives the protein CASSLDRGPYEQYF.

This sequence joins TRBV27 and TRBJ1-2, with 8 nucleotides matching TRBD1. The trim removed 6 bases at V and 4 bases at J, leaving 7 bases unmatched. This CDR3 spans 14 amino acids. Germline V gene lookup returns CDR1 MNHEY and CDR2 SMNVEV (reference sequence). For the CDR3, the DNA is TGTGCCAGCAGCGCTAGACAGGGGACCTATGGCTACACCTTC. Translation gives CASSARQGTYGYTF.

The CDR3 sequence: CASSQEDSPQYF. The DNA of the CDR3 is TGCGCCAGCAGCCAAGAAGACTCGCCGCAGTATTTT. The chain carries TRBV4-3 and TRBJ2-3; D remains ambiguous. The CDR3 is 12 amino acids. V lost 0 bases, J lost 10 bases, and 8 bases lay in between. Per the germline V gene, CDR1 is LGHNA and CDR2 is YSLEER.

The V call is TRBV6-7, the J call TRBJ2-1; possibly TRBD2 for D (5 bases). TRBV6-7 has ORF status, its function being uncertain. This CDR3 has 16 residues. The V and J ends lost 2 bases and 2 bases respectively, with 13 bases between them. This chain's CDR3 is CASSYKIAIPYNEQFF. The CDR3 DNA follows: TGTGCCAGCAGTTACAAAATAGCGATCCCCTACAATGAGCAGTTCTTC.

The table lists this clone with a count of one. This chain joins TRBV30 and TRBJ1-6; D remains unclear. Between the trimmed V and J ends, which lost 5 bases and 3 bases, there was a span of 14 bases. The CDR3 extends over 15 amino acids. The germline gives CDR1 GTSNPN, CDR2 SVGIG (reference sequence). CDR3 nucleotides: TGTGCCTGGGAGCCGACGGCGGGCTATAATTCACCCCTCCACTTT. Amino acids: CAWEPTAGYNSPLHF.

The chain joins TRBV28 to TRBJ2-3; D may correspond to TRBD1 or TRBD2 (5 bases each). This CDR3 region has 14 residues. V gave up 9 bases and J gave up 5 bases, with 18 bases separating them. CDR1 and CDR2 (germline): MDHEN, SYDVKM. The CDR3 DNA reads TGTGCCAGTTCGACGGGGCTTATAGGAGATACGCAGTATTTT. It translates to CASSTGLIGDTQYF. Full variable domain (missing parts from reference TRBV28 and TRBJ2-3): DVKVTQSSRYLVKRTGEKVFLECVQDMDHENMFWYRQDPGLGLRLIYFSYDVKMKEKGDIPEGYSVSREKKERFSLILESASTNQTSMYLCASSTGLIGDTQYFGPGTRLTVL.

This chain joins TRBV7-2 and TRBJ2-2, with 9 bases matching TRBD2. Germline values: CDR1 SGHTA, CDR2 FQGNSA. Trimming removed 5 bases from V and 1 base from J; junction bases left unmatched: 5. This CDR3 has 16 residues. The CDR3 nucleotides read TGTGCCAGCAGCCTCTCAGCGGGAGGGAACACCGGGGAGCTGTTTTTT. Translated: CASSLSAGGNTGELFF. The full variable domain, in which reference TRBV7-2 and TRBJ2-2 provide the parts outside the CDR3, is GAGVSQSPSNKVTEKGKDVELRCDPISGHTALYWYRQSLGQGLEFLIYFQGNSAPDKSGLPSDRFSAERTGGSVSTLTIQRTQQEDSAVYLCASSLSAGGNTGELFFGEGSRLTVL.

Turning to this clone: This may be a read error: a much more frequent sequence differs by one nucleotide. This rearrangement joins TRBV29-1 to TRBJ1-1, with D maybe TRBD1 (5 bases). The CDR3 contains 13 residues. Germline values: CDR1 SQVTM, CDR2 ANQGSEA. Trimming stripped 7 bases from V and 0 bases from J, with 12 bases between. CDR3 amino acids: CSASTAMNTEAFF. The CDR3 DNA is TGCAGCGCATCGACAGCCATGAACACTGAAGCTTTCTTT.

CDR3 in DNA: TGTGCCAGCAGCGGCGATAGCGGGAGAGGGAAAGATACGCAGTATTTT. Translating gives CASSGDSGRGKDTQYF. V and J are TRBV7-8 and TRBJ2-3; 9 bases line up with TRBD2. Germline V lookup: CDR1 SGHVS, CDR2 FQNEAQ. J gave up 5 bases and V 5 bases, and 11 bases lay outside the gene matches. The CDR3 runs 16 residues.

The rearrangement joins TRBV7-9 to TRBJ2-3, with unresolved D. Germline V CDR1 and CDR2: SEHNR, FQNEAQ (reference sequence). CDR3 size: 14 residues. The V end was cut by 1 base, the J end by 5 bases, with 10 bases between. CDR3 sequence: CASSLDVIGDTQYF. The CDR3 DNA reads TGTGCCAGCAGCTTAGACGTAATCGGAGATACGCAGTATTTT.

This clone came up many times. J is TRBJ2-1 and V is TRBV7-2; the D is unclear. The V gene lost 4 bases and the J gene lost 12 bases, with 16 bases spanning the gap. From germline, CDR1 is SGHTA and CDR2 FQGNSA. The CDR3 is 13 amino acids. The CDR3 loop is CASSSNPMGGQFF. Written as DNA, the CDR3 is TGTGCCAGCAGCTCCAACCCAATGGGCGGGCAGTTCTTC.

About this clone itself: This CDR3 is missing its conserved last phenylalanine or tryptophan, likely due to a read error. This chain connects TRBV11-1 to TRBJ1-1; D possibly corresponds to TRBD1 (5 bases). The V end was cut by 1 base, the J end by 0 bases, with 6 bases between. Germline CDR1 is SGHAT and CDR2 is FQDESV (reference sequence). The CDR3 has 14 amino acids. CDR3 loop: CASSLGRVNTEAFL. CDR3 bases: TGTGCCAGCAGCTTAGGCAGGGTGAACACTGAAGCTTTCCTT.

The rearrangement joins TRBV14 to TRBJ2-1, with TRBD2 matching 9 bases. Losses at the gene ends were 4 bases for V and 7 bases for J; bases not matched to a gene: 8. The CDR3 has 15 amino acids. CDR1 and CDR2 from the germline V gene are SGHDN and FVKESK. As DNA, the CDR3 is TGTGCCAGCAGCCCCGACCTAGCGGGGTGGAATGAGCAGTTCTTC. It encodes CASSPDLAGWNEQFF.

V usage is TRBV29-1 and J usage is TRBJ2-3; D possibly corresponds to TRBD2 (6 bases). In germline, CDR1 is SQVTM, CDR2 ANQGSEA. This CDR3 has 14 residues. Between the trimmed V and J ends, which lost 5 bases and 0 bases, there was a span of 12 bases. Here the CDR3 DNA reads TGCAGCGTTCGTGGCGGAGGGAGCACAGATACGCAGTATTTT. Translating it yields CSVRGGGSTDTQYF.

At least ten counts were recorded for this clone. The CDR3 sequence: CASSLRDHEQYF. CDR3 bases: TGTGCCAGTAGTCTCAGGGACCACGAGCAGTACTTC. The chain combines TRBV19 with TRBJ2-7; possibly TRBD1 or TRBD2 for D (5 bases each). The CDR3 is 12 amino acids. Per germline, CDR1 LNHDA and CDR2 SQIVND (reference sequence). Trimming pared 5 bases from V and 5 bases from J, leaving 10 bases between.

The chain combines TRBV28 with TRBJ1-2, with a possible D match to TRBD1 (6 bases). This CDR3 region has 13 residues. CDR1 is MDHEN and CDR2 is SYDVKM in the germline V gene. Trimming removed 6 bases at V and 2 bases at J, with 10 bases between. CDR3 sequence: CASRPRGNYGYTF. The DNA of the CDR3 is TGTGCCAGCAGGCCGAGGGGGAACTATGGCTACACCTTC.